One TCR beta chain is described in this entry. This entry comes from a study of blood T cell repertoires in COVID-19. Study-level information: Researchers got acute and convalescent COVID-19 samples from the United States, Italy and Spain.

Participants came from some 23 US areas, aged roughly 18 to 95 years. Cohort placement rested on clinical history that participants reported themselves. Germline assignment: CDR1 SGHKS and CDR2 YYEKEE (reference sequence). Trimming stripped 0 bases from V and 2 bases from J, with 11 bases between. The CDR3 is 15 amino acids. Sequencing used immunoSEQ multiplex PCR; TCRdb keeps in-frame clones, though not all of them. The top ten hold roughly 5.8% of the sample, which has 45,000 to 60,000 clones, about 78% seen once. This sequence originates from a woman in her forties or fifties with acute COVID-19. The sequencing input was PBMCs or T cells enriched from blood (not recorded which). V and J are TRBV5-5 and TRBJ1-2, with D possibly TRBD1 on 6 matching bases. The CDR3 region has the DNA TGTGCCAGCAGCTTGGTACTGGGGGCGAACTATGGCTACACCTTC. Its translation is CASSLVLGANYGYTF. The variable domain in full, with the rest retrieved from reference TRBV5-5 and TRBJ1-2, is DAGVTQSPTHLIKTRGQQVTLRCSPISGHKSVSWYQQVLGQGPQFIFQYYEKEERGRGNFPDRFSARQFPNYSSELNVNALLLGDSALYLCASSLVLGANYGYTFGSGTRLTVV.